These 18 T cell receptor beta chains came from one sample sequenced in a study of blood T cell repertoires in COVID-19 (dated by TCRdb to 2020 to 2022). The method behind the library was the immunoSEQ multiplex PCR assay. Here the immuneACCESS table is served through TCRdb, limited to in-frame sequences with V and J called. Missing clones are a known gap in these copies; in checked studies unresolved V genes cover under half, and the rest lacks a known reason. The sample table contains under 150,000 clones; only one count was recorded for 65% to 85% of them. The top ten clonotypes cover 4% of the sample. Sequenced sample: peripheral blood. Receptors originate from an older woman with acute or convalescent COVID-19.

The J gene is TRBJ2-2, the V gene TRBV30; D may be TRBD1 (5 bases). The CDR3 contains 14 residues. Trimming shortened V by 1 base and J by 7 bases, and 13 bases separated the two germline ends. Germline V gives CDR1 GTSNPN, CDR2 SVGIG (reference sequence). In DNA, the CDR3 is TGTGCCTGGAGTGGTATAGGGGTCGTCGGGGAGCTGTTTTTT. It codes for CAWSGIGVVGELFF.

The chain links TRBV2 to TRBJ1-4; a possible D gene is TRBD1 (5 bases). Germline V gene sequence: CDR1 SNHLY, CDR2 FYNNEI. This CDR3 comprises 13 residues. Trimming removed 8 bases at V and 7 bases at J, with 14 bases between. CDR3 loop: CASLGTRGEKLFF. CDR3 bases: TGTGCCAGCCTCGGGACTCGGGGTGAAAAACTGTTTTTT.

This clone was found a few times. J is TRBJ1-1 and V is TRBV18, with D perhaps matching TRBD1 (5 bases). CDR3 length: 14 residues. Germline V CDR1 and CDR2: KGHSH, LQKENI. V was pared by 5 bases and J by 0 bases, with 10 bases between. This CDR3 reads CASSFDSLNTEAFF. CDR3 bases: TGTGCCAGCTCATTCGACAGCCTGAACACTGAAGCTTTCTTT.

The V and J genes are TRBV4-2 and TRBJ1-1, with 9 bases fitting TRBD1. V lost 3 bases and J lost 13; bases outside the gene matches: 12. The CDR3 loop spans 14 amino acids. Germline-derived CDR1 and CDR2 are LGHNA and YNFKEQ. The CDR3 nucleotides read TGTGCCAGCAGCCAGCCGACCGGGACAGGGTTCGTTTTCTTT. It specifies CASSQPTGTGFVFF.

The chain joins TRBV4-1 to TRBJ2-2, with 7 bases aligning to TRBD1. There are 15 residues in the CDR3. Germline trimming cut 0 bases from V and 7 bases from J; bases unmatched to any gene: 5. Germline assignment: CDR1 MGHRA and CDR2 YSYEKL. CDR3 amino acids: CASSQESQGNGELFF. Here the CDR3 DNA reads TGCGCCAGCAGCCAAGAGTCACAGGGGAACGGGGAGCTGTTTTTT.

The chain joins TRBV3-1 (or the pseudogene TRBV3-2) to TRBJ1-1; weak D call: TRBD1 (5 bases). V lost 3 bases, J lost 6 bases, and 5 bases lay in between. Germline V lookup: CDR1 LGHDT, CDR2 YNNKEL (reference sequence). The CDR3 covers 11 residues. The CDR3 spells CASSHRAEAFF. DNA of the CDR3: TGTGCCAGCAGCCACAGGGCTGAAGCTTTCTTT.

J is TRBJ2-1 and V is TRBV11-3; tentative D call: TRBD2 (6 bases). There are 16 residues in the CDR3. V lost 5 bases to trimming and J lost 0 bases, with 14 bases between them. Germline CDR1 and CDR2: SGHNT and YENEEA. CDR3 sequence reads: CASSPSGTHSYNEQFF. CDR3 nucleotides: TGTGCCAGCAGCCCGTCCGGGACTCACTCCTACAATGAGCAGTTCTTC.

Only a few counts were recorded for this clone. The chain is built from TRBV7-9 and TRBJ2-1; 12 bases are shared with TRBD2. Germline V gene sequence: CDR1 SEHNR, CDR2 FQNEAQ (reference sequence). Trimming took 5 bases from V and 0 from J; bases not matched to a gene: 11. This CDR3 spans 19 amino acids. The CDR3 is CASSGITSGRSSSYNEQFF. DNA for the CDR3: TGTGCCAGCAGCGGTATCACTAGCGGGAGGTCTAGCTCCTACAATGAGCAGTTCTTC.

This clone was seen once. V gene TRBV7-8 combines with J gene TRBJ1-6; D remains ambiguous. CDR3 length: 15 residues. Germline CDR1 SGHVS, CDR2 FQNEAQ. The ends were cut back, 1 base at V and 8 bases at J, with 12 bases in the middle. The CDR3 here is CASSLGGRGDSPLHF. CDR3 nucleotides: TGTGCCAGCAGCTTAGGTGGCAGAGGTGATTCACCCCTCCACTTT.

This chain connects TRBV29-1 to TRBJ2-1, with 9 bases matching TRBD1. The CDR3 loop spans 13 amino acids. Losses at the gene ends were 7 bases for V and 7 bases for J; bases not matched to a gene: 8. The germline CDR1 and CDR2 sequences are SQVTM and ANQGSEA. CDR3 sequence: CSAQTGGVNEQFF. Here the CDR3 DNA reads TGCAGCGCTCAGACAGGGGGTGTGAATGAGCAGTTCTTC.

This chain connects TRBV4-1 to TRBJ1-2, with D perhaps TRBD1 (6 bases). V was trimmed by 3 bases and J by 2 bases, leaving 22 bases between them. The CDR3 is 18 amino acids. Germline assignment: CDR1 MGHRA and CDR2 YSYEKL. CDR3 residues: CASSHHFSRGQRNYGYTF. In DNA, the CDR3 is TGCGCCAGCAGCCACCACTTCTCTAGGGGACAACGCAACTATGGCTACACCTTC.

The chain recombines TRBV4-2 with TRBJ1-2; TRBD1 is a possible D gene (5 bases). V gave up 0 bases and J gave up 6 bases, with 14 bases separating them. The CDR3 loop spans 15 amino acids. The germline gives CDR1 LGHNA, CDR2 YNFKEQ. The CDR3 DNA is TGTGCCAGCAGCCAAGATTCGGGACTCTACGATGGCTACACCTTC. Its translation is CASSQDSGLYDGYTF.

The chain employs TRBV7-2 and TRBJ2-3; possible D gene TRBD1, 6 bases. Germline V gene sequence: CDR1 SGHTA, CDR2 FQGNSA. CDR3 length: 15 residues. V dropped 1 base and J dropped 0 bases, with 8 bases sitting between them. The CDR3 nucleotides are TGTGCCAGCAGCTTAGGGACAGCTAGCACAGATACGCAGTATTTT. It encodes CASSLGTASTDTQYF. Full variable domain (missing parts from reference TRBV7-2 and TRBJ2-3): GAGVSQSPSNKVTEKGKDVELRCDPISGHTALYWYRQSLGQGLEFLIYFQGNSAPDKSGLPSDRFSAERTGGSVSTLTIQRTQQEDSAVYLCASSLGTASTDTQYFGPGTRLTVL.

The gene calls are TRBV5-8 and TRBJ2-7; D is ambiguous. CDR3 size: 12 residues. Germline V gene lookup returns CDR1 SGHTS and CDR2 YDEGEE. With 3 bases removed from V and 3 bases from J, the gap between germline ends came to 7 bases. The CDR3 DNA follows: TGTGCCAGCAGCTACAGCTTCTACGAGCAGTACTTC. Its protein is CASSYSFYEQYF.

This sequence joins TRBV7-3 and TRBJ2-2, with 8 bases that match TRBD2. The CDR3 is 16 residues long. The germline V gene has CDR1 SGHTA and CDR2 FQGTGA. Trimming removed 4 bases from V and 4 bases from J; junction bases left unmatched: 8. The CDR3 DNA is TGTGCCAGCAGCTCAGCGGGAGCAGTGAGCACCGGGGAGCTGTTTTTT. Its translation is CASSSAGAVSTGELFF.

V and J are TRBV12-5 and TRBJ1-3, with 9 positions matching TRBD1. The CDR3 spans 13 residues. Trimming cost V 10 bases and J 3 bases; bases outside gene matches: 4. CDR1 LGHNT and CDR2 FRNRAP come from the germline V gene. CDR3 loop: CAIYRGHGNTIYF. CDR3 nucleotides: TGTGCTATATACAGGGGGCATGGAAACACCATATATTTT.

CDR3 sequence: CASSLGTHSEGYTF. The CDR3 DNA reads as TGCGCCAGCAGCTTGGGTACCCACAGTGAGGGCTACACCTTC. The V call is TRBV5-1, the J call TRBJ1-2; D unresolved. The CDR3 loop spans 14 amino acids. Germline CDR1 reads SGHRS; CDR2 reads YFSETQ. Trimming removed 0 bases from V and 8 bases from J, with 14 bases in between.

In DNA, the CDR3 is TGCGCCAGCAGCTTGTGGGGGGACCGCGCCTCCTACGAGCAGTACTTC. Encoded protein: CASSLWGDRASYEQYF. The J gene is TRBJ2-7, the V gene TRBV5-1; TRBD2 is a possible D gene (6 bases). Germline V gene data show CDR1 as SGHRS and CDR2 as YFSETQ. CDR3 length: 16 amino acids. Trimming stripped 1 base from V and 0 bases from J, with 14 bases between.